The source of this TCR beta chain is a study of shared clonotypes between healthy human individuals. Study-level findings and limits: Sharing across four donors was highest in naive CD4 (approximately 5%) and lowest in memory CD8 (roughly 0.4%).

Per germline, CDR1 SGHRS and CDR2 YFSETQ. The CDR3 is 15 amino acids. Trimming removed 1 base at V and 0 bases at J, with 11 bases between. Details on this clone: Antigen unknown.

Only in-frame clones appear in the TCRdb table, and some are missing; sequencing was by immunoSEQ multiplex PCR. Here the sample spans 2 million to 2.5 million clones, approximately 95% being singletons. The gene calls are TRBV5-1 and TRBJ2-7, with a tentative D call TRBD2 (6 bases). Material: naive CD4+ T cells sorted from blood. This sample's subset: CD45RA+ positively selected. The receptor was isolated from a man between 18 and 29 years old in good health. CDR3 nucleotides: TGCGCCAGCAGCTTGTTGGACGGGAGCTCCTACGAGCAGTACTTC. Translating gives CASSLLDGSSYEQYF.